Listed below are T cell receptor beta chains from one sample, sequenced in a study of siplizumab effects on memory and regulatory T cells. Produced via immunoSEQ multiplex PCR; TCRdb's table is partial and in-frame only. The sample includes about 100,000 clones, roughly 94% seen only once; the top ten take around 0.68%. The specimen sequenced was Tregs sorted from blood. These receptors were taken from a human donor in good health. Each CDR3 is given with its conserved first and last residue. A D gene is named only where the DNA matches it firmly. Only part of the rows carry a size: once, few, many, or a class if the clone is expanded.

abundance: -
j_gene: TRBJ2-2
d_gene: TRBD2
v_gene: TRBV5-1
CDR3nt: TGCGCCAGCAGCAGAACCAGCGGGACCCTCACCGGGGAGCTGTTTTTT
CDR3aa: CASSRTSGTLTGELFF

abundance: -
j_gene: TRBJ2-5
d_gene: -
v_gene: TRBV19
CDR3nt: TGTGCCAGTAGTGCAACGGATCGGTACCAAGAGACCCAGTACTTC
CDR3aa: CASSATDRYQETQYF

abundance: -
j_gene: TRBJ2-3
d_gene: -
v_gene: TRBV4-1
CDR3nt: TGCGCCAGCAGCCAGGGGGCGAGGACAGATACGCAGTATTTT
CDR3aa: CASSQGARTDTQYF

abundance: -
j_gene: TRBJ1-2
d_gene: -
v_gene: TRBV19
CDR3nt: TGTGCCAGTAGTATGCCCCAGAGTTTCCAGGGCCCTTATGGCTACACCTTC
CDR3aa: CASSMPQSFQGPYGYTF

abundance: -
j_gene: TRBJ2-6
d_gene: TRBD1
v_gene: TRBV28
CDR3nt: TGTGCCAGCAGTCTAAACAGGGGTAGCTCTGGGGCCAACGTCCTGACTTTC
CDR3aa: CASSLNRGSSGANVLTF

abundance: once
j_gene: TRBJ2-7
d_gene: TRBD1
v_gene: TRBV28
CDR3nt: TGTGCCAGCGCCCGACCTCGGGACAGCACCTACGAGCAGTACTTC
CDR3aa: CASARPRDSTYEQYF

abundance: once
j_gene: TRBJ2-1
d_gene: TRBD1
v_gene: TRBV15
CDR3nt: TGTGCCACCAGCAGTCGGGACAGTTCTTGGAATGAGCAGTTCTTC
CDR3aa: CATSSRDSSWNEQFF

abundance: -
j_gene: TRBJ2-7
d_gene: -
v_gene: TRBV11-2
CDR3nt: TGTGCCAGCAGCTTAGTCGTCCACGAGCAGTACTTC
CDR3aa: CASSLVVHEQYF

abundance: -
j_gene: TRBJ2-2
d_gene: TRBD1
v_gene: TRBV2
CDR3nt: TGTGCCAGCAGTGGCCAGACAGGGTTGCCCGGGGAGCTGTTTTTT
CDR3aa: CASSGQTGLPGELFF

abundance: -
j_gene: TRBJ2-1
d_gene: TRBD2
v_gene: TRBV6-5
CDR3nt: TGTGCCAGCAGAGCTAGCGGAAGCTCCTACAATGAGCAGTTCTTC
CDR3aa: CASRASGSSYNEQFF

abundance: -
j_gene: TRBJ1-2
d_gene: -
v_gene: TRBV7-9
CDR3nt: TGTGCCAGCAGCCCTTCTGCCTGGACAGCCTATGGCTACACCTTC
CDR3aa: CASSPSAWTAYGYTF

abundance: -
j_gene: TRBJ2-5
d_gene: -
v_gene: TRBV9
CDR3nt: TGTGCCAGCAGCGGAAGAATGGGGGGACACCAGGGCCAAGAGACCCAGTACTTC
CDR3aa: CASSGRMGGHQGQETQYF

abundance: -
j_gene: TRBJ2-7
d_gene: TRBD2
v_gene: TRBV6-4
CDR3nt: TGTGCCAGCAGGGTGGGACTAGCCCCCTCCTACGAGCAGTACTTC
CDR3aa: CASRVGLAPSYEQYF

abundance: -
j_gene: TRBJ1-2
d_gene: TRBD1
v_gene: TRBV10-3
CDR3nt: TGTGCCATCAGTGAGCGTCCGGGACAGGGGGTGAACTATGGCTACACCTTC
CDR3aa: CAISERPGQGVNYGYTF

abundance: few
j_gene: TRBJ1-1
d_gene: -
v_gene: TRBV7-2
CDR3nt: TGTGCCAGCAGCTTCGGCAGTTCAAACACTGAAGCTTTCTTT
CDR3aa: CASSFGSSNTEAFF

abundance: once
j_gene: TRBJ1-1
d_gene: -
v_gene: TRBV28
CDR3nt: TGTGCCAGCAGTTCGATTGGATCTTCAGTTTTCACTGAAGCTTTCTTT
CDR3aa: CASSSIGSSVFTEAFF

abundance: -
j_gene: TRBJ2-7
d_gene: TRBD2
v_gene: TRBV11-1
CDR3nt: TGTGCCAGCAGCCAATCCAGTGGGGGGGGTTACGAGCAGTACTTC
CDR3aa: CASSQSSGGGYEQYF

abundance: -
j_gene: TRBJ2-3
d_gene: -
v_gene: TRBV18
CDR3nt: TGTGCCAGCTCACCTCGTCCGCAGAGCAGCACAGATACGCAGTATTTT
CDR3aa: CASSPRPQSSTDTQYF

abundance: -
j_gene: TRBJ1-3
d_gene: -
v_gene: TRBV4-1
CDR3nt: TGCGCCAGCAGCGGACAGATTACTGGAAACACCATATATTTT
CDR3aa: CASSGQITGNTIYF

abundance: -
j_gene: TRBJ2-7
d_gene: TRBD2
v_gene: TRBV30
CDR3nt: TGTGCCTGGAGTGTACTAGCGGGAGGGCATATCTACGAGCAGTACTTC
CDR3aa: CAWSVLAGGHIYEQYF

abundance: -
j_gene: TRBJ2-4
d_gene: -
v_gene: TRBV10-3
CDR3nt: TGTGCCATCAGTGAGGGACTAAGGGCGGGCATTCAGTACTTC
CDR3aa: CAISEGLRAGIQYF

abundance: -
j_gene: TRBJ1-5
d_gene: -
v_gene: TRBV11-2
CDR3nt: TGTGCCAGCAGCCTCCGGGACTCATCATCGGGCAATCAGCCCCAGCATTTT
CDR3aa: CASSLRDSSSGNQPQHF

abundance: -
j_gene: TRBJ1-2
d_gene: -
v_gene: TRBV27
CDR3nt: TGTGCCAGCAGTTTATCAGCGTACCTAGGCTACACCTTC
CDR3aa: CASSLSAYLGYTF

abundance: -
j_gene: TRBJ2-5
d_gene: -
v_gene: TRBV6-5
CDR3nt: TGTGCCAGCAGTGCAGGGCAAGAGACCCAGTACTTC
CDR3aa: CASSAGQETQYF

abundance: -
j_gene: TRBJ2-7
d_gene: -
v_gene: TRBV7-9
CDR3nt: TGTGCCAGCAGCTTAGTCAGAGGGGCGAGCTACGAGCAGTACTTC
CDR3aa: CASSLVRGASYEQYF

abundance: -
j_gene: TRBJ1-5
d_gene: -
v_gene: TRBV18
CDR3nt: TGTGCCAGCTCACCTAAAACACGCGATCAGCCCCAGCATTTT
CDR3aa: CASSPKTRDQPQHF

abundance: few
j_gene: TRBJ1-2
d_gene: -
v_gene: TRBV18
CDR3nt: TGTGCCAGCTCACTAAGTACAGGGAGGCACTATGGCTACACCTTC
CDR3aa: CASSLSTGRHYGYTF

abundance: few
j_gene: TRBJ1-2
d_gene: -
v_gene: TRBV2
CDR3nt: TGTGCCAGCAGTGAAAGGACAGACTCACACGGATACACCTTC
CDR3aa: CASSERTDSHGYTF

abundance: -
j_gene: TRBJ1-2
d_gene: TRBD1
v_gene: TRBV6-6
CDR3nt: TGTGCCAGCAGTAAAAGGGCGACAGGGGATGATGGCTACACCTTC
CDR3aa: CASSKRATGDDGYTF

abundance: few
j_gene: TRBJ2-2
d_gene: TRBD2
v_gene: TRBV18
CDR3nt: TGTGCCAGCTCACGCAGTCCTAGCGGGAGGTTGAACACCGGGGAGCTGTTTTTT
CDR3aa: CASSRSPSGRLNTGELFF

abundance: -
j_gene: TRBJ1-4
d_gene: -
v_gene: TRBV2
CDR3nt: TGTGCCAGCAGGCAAAGACAGACAACTAATGAAAAACTGTTTTTT
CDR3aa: CASRQRQTTNEKLFF

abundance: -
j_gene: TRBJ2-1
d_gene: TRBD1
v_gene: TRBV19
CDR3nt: TGTGCCATCTCCACTCCCGGACAGGGTTTGAACAATGAGCAGTTCTTC
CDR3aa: CAISTPGQGLNNEQFF

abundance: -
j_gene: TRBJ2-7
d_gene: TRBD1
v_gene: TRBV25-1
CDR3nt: TGTGCCAGCAGTGCCGGGACAGACCTCTACGAGCAGTACTTC
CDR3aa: CASSAGTDLYEQYF

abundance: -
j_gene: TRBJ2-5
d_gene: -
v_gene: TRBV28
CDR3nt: TGTGCCAGCAGTTTAAAACGTTTACAAGAGACCCAGTACTTC
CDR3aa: CASSLKRLQETQYF

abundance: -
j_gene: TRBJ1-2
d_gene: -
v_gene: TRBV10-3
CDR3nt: TGTGCCATCAGTATTGGGACATTTGACTACACCTTC
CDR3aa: CAISIGTFDYTF

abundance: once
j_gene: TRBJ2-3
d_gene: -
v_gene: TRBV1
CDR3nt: TGCACCAGCAGCCAAACAATAGCGGGAGGGCCGGGAGATACGCAGTATTTT
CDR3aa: CTSSQTIAGGPGDTQYF

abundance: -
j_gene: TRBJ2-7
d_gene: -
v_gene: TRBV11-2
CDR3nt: TGTGCCAGCAGCTTATCTGCGCGGGCCAACTCCTACGAGCAGTACTTC
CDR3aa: CASSLSARANSYEQYF

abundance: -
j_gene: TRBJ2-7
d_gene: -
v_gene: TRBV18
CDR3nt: TGTGCCAGCTCAACACAACAGGGAGCCTACGAGCAGTACTTC
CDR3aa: CASSTQQGAYEQYF

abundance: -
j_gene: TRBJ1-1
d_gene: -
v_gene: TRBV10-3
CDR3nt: TGTGCCATCAGTGACCGGACGAAGAACACTGAAGCTTTCTTT
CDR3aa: CAISDRTKNTEAFF

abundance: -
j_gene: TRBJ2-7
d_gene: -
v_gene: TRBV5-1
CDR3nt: TGCGCCAGCAGCTTGGTTAGGGGTGATGGGTACGAGCAGTACTTC
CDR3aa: CASSLVRGDGYEQYF

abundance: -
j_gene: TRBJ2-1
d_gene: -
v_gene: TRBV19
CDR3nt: TGTGCCACCCGAGGGCAGGGAGTGGGAGACAATGAGCAGTTCTTC
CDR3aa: CATRGQGVGDNEQFF

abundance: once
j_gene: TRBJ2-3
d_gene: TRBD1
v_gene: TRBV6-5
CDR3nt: TGTGCCAGCTCCGGGACAGGGCCTACCTATACGCAGTATTTT
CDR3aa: CASSGTGPTYTQYF